Only a few counts were recorded for the clone carrying this T cell receptor beta chain. Its antigen remains unidentified. This sample is drawn from a study of CD8 T cells in ankylosing spondylitis. The CDR3 length is 16 residues. Germline V CDR1 and CDR2: SGHRS, YFSETQ. Trimming left V 5 bases short and J 0 bases short, with 12 bases between. Study outcomes and limitations: Disease-associated clonotypes exhibited CD8+ identity and were relatively infrequent in peripheral blood. Disease-linked clones reportedly showed significant enrichment in matched ankylosing spondylitis synovial fluid. Within ankylosing spondylitis blood, a TCR beta motif made up of eight highly homologous variants appeared to be characteristic.

TCRdb reprocessed the 5' RACE reads via MiXCR and lists one record per CDR3 protein. The top ten hold more than 0.5% of the sample, which has hundreds of thousands of distinct CDR3 sequences, over 9.5% seen once. Sequenced: blood, either unsorted or a sorted T cell fraction (not recorded which). The chain uses TRBV5-1 and TRBJ2-6; D ambiguous. This TCR was sampled from a male donor with ankylosing spondylitis. CDR3 nucleotide sequence: TGCGCCAGCAGTAAAGGGCCCAACTCTGGGGCCAACGTCCTGACTTTC. Translated, it gives CASSKGPNSGANVLTF.